This T cell receptor beta chain appears in the sequencing data of a study of OX40 agonist ivuxolimab in advanced cancers. Study results and limitations: On average, CD8+ T cells had more expanded clones than CD4+. The authors also found low normalized T-cell clonal expansion in some nonresponders.

Any history of autoimmune disease or systemic immunosuppression disqualified patients. As to this clone: Its antigen is still unknown. One end of the junction does not line up with germline, which may come from a read error.

Germline V CDR1 and CDR2: MNHEY, SMNVEV (reference sequence). This CDR3 contains 12 residues. Only in-frame clones appear in the TCRdb table, and some are missing; sequencing was by immunoSEQ multiplex PCR. Among tens of thousands of clones, approximately 90% were seen once, and the ten largest hold about 10%. The sample in question was CD4+ or CD8+ T cells sorted from blood, obtained in a trial of the OX40 agonist ivuxolimab. The TCR originated in an adult with an advanced solid tumor such as melanoma, head and neck, liver or kidney cancer. J is TRBJ2-7 and V is TRBV27, with D hard to call. CDR3 DNA sequence: TGTGCCAGCGGTTTGACTGACTACGAGCAGTACTTC. Protein: CASGLTDYEQYF.